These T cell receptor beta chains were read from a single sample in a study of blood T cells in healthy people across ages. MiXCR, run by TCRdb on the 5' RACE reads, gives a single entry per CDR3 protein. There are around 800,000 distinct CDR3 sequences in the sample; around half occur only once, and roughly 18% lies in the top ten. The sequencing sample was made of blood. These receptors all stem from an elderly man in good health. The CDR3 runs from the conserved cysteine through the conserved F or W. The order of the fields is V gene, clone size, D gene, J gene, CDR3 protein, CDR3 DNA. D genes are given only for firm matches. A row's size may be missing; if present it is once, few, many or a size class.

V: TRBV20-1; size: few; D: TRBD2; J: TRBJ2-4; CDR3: CSARVGAGVWDIQYF; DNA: TGCAGTGCTAGAGTTGGGGCGGGAGTATGGGACATTCAGTACTTC
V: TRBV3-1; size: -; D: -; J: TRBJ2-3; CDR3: CASSPRTWEQHTQYF; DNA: TGTGCCAGCAGCCCCCGGACATGGGAACAACATACGCAGTATTTT
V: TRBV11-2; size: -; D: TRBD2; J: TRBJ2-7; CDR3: CASSLELSGTLEQYF; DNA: TGTGCCAGCAGCTTAGAGCTTAGCGGGACGCTCGAGCAGTACTTC
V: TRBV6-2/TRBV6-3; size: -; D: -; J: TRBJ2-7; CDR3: CASSYPGVPSSSYNEQYF; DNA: TGTGCCAGCAGTTACCCAGGGGTCCCGTCAAGCTCCTACAATGAGCAGTACTTC
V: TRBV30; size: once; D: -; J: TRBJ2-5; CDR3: CAWSDGTRETQYF; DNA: TGTGCCTGGAGTGACGGGACTCGGGAGACCCAGTACTTC
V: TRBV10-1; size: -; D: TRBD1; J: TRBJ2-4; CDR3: CASSDGGQGGNIQYF; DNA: TGCGCCAGCAGTGATGGAGGACAGGGCGGAAACATTCAGTACTTC
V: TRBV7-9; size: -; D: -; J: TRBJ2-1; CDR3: CASTLGGGRLYNEQFF; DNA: TGTGCCAGCACCCTCGGGGGCGGGAGACTCTACAATGAGCAGTTCTTC
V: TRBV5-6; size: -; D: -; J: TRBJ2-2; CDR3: CASSLEYTGELFF; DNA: TGTGCCAGCAGCTTGGAATACACCGGGGAGCTGTTTTTT
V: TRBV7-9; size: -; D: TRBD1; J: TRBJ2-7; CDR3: CASSLGGTGGIEQYF; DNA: TGTGCCAGCAGCCTAGGGGGGACAGGGGGGATCGAGCAGTACTTC
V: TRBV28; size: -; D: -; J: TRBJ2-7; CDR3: CASSLVQGPLDHEQYF; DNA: TGTGCCAGCAGTTTAGTACAGGGTCCCCTTGACCACGAGCAGTACTTC
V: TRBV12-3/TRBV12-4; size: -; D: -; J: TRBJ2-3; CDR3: CASSFRAGPTDTQYF; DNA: TGTGCCAGCAGTTTTCGGGCGGGGCCCACAGATACGCAGTATTTT
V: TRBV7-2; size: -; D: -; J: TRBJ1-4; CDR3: CASSLGFNNEKLFF; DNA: TGTGCCAGCAGCTTAGGGTTTAATAATGAAAAACTGTTTTTT
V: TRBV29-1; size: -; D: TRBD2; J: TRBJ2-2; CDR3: CSHCGREVPGELFF; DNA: TGCAGCCACTGCGGGCGGGAGGTACCCGGGGAGCTGTTTTTT
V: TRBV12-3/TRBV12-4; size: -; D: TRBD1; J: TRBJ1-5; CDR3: CASSSRQGAVGQPQHF; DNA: TGTGCCAGCAGTTCCAGACAGGGGGCCGTTGGTCAGCCCCAGCATTTT
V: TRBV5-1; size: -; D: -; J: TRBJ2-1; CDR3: CASSLSQGFYNEQFF; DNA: TGCGCCAGCAGCTTGTCTCAGGGTTTCTACAATGAGCAGTTCTTC
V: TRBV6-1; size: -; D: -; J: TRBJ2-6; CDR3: CASSNRANGANVLTF; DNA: TGTGCCAGCAGCAACCGGGCTAACGGGGCCAACGTCCTGACTTTC
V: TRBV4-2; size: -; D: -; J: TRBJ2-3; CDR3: CASSQVDSTDTQYF; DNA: TGTGCCAGCAGCCAAGTTGACAGCACAGATACGCAGTATTTT